One sample yielded the 20 T cell receptor beta chains listed below, sequenced in a study of blood T cell repertoires in COVID-19. The assay was immunoSEQ multiplex PCR, and TCRdb's table has in-frame clones only and misses some. The sample has about 300,000 clones, 75% to 90% seen once. The sequenced sample consisted of PBMCs or T cells enriched from blood (not recorded which). These receptors were obtained from a man aged 25 to 40 who had recovered from COVID-19.

This rearrangement joins TRBV6-2 or TRBV6-3 to TRBJ2-5; D uncertain. Trimming removed 0 bases at V and 5 bases at J, with 16 bases between. The CDR3 loop spans 16 amino acids. The germline gives CDR1 MNHEY, CDR2 SVGEGT. The CDR3 DNA is TGTGCCAGCAGTTACTCGATGGCCGGGTATCAGGAGACCCAGTACTTC. Translated, it gives CASSYSMAGYQETQYF.

This clone was found many times. V usage is TRBV5-6 and J usage is TRBJ2-7, with 12 bases aligning to TRBD1. This CDR3 spans 14 amino acids. Germline CDR1 is SGHDT and CDR2 is YYEEEE. The V segment lost 5 bases and the J segment 7 bases; nucleotides outside the gene matches: 7. Here the CDR3 DNA reads TGTGCCAGCAGTCCCGGGACAGGGGGCAGGGAGCAGTACTTC. Residues: CASSPGTGGREQYF.

The chain has TRBV5-5 and TRBJ1-1; D possibly corresponds to TRBD1 (5 bases). Trimming cost V 3 bases and J 3 bases, with 21 bases left between them. The CDR3 extends over 17 amino acids. The germline CDR1 and CDR2 sequences are SGHKS and YYEKEE (reference sequence). The CDR3 spells CASSSAGAGQRDTEAFF. CDR3 DNA: TGTGCCAGCAGCTCCGCCGGCGCGGGGCAGAGGGACACTGAAGCTTTCTTT.

The V and J genes are TRBV4-1 and TRBJ2-7, with unresolved D. This CDR3 comprises 14 residues. Germline CDR1 is MGHRA and CDR2 is YSYEKL. Trimming left V 0 bases short and J 8 bases short, with 14 bases between. The CDR3 protein is CASSQEVQLWQQYF. The CDR3 bases are TGCGCCAGCAGCCAAGAAGTACAGCTCTGGCAGCAGTACTTC.

The rearrangement joins TRBV7-8 to TRBJ1-2; D gene uncertain. This CDR3 region has 13 residues. Germline-derived CDR1 and CDR2 are SGHVS and FQNEAQ. Between the trimmed V and J ends, which lost 1 base and 3 bases, there was a span of 6 bases. CDR3 residues: CASSLGRDYGYTF. The CDR3 DNA reads as TGTGCCAGCAGCTTAGGGAGGGACTATGGCTACACCTTC.

The rearrangement uses TRBV9 and TRBJ1-2, with 11 bases lining up with TRBD1. The ends lost 1 base at V and 3 bases at J; junction bases unmatched: 2. The V gene's germline CDR1 is SGDLS and CDR2 YYNGEE. The CDR3 length is 15 residues. CDR3 sequence reads: CASSVPGQGDYGYTF. CDR3 nucleotides: TGTGCCAGCAGCGTACCGGGACAGGGGGACTATGGCTACACCTTC.

The chain has TRBV24-1 and TRBJ2-3; 8 positions match TRBD1. The length of the CDR3 is 17 residues. Unmatched junction bases numbered 10, after V lost 1 base and J lost 5 bases. CDR1 and CDR2 (germline): KGHDR, SFDVKD. This chain's CDR3 is CATSDLTQGAIGDTQYF. Written as DNA, the CDR3 is TGTGCCACCAGTGATTTAACCCAGGGGGCTATTGGAGATACGCAGTATTTT.

The chain combines TRBV19 with TRBJ2-7; 7 bases are shared with TRBD1. The junction had 4 bases not matched to a gene; V was cut back by 8 bases and J by 6 bases. Germline CDR1 and CDR2: LNHDA and SQIVND (reference sequence). This CDR3 spans 11 amino acids. CDR3 sequence reads: CASGDSAEQYF. For the CDR3, the DNA is TGTGCCAGTGGGGACAGTGCCGAGCAGTACTTC.

This clone has a single count. This CDR3 reads CATSNFNYGYTF. The CDR3 DNA reads as TGTGCCACCTCGAACTTTAACTATGGCTACACCTTC. This sequence joins TRBV19 and TRBJ1-2; D remains unclear. Germline values: CDR1 LNHDA, CDR2 SQIVND (reference sequence). The V gene lost 10 bases and the J gene lost 1 base, with 10 bases spanning the gap. This CDR3 is built from 12 residues.

The rearrangement uses TRBV11-2 and TRBJ2-4; TRBD1 is a possible D gene (5 bases). Germline V gives CDR1 SGHAT, CDR2 FQNNGV. Between the trimmed V and J ends, which lost 1 base and 3 bases, there was a span of 7 bases. The CDR3 has 14 residues. The CDR3, as DNA: TGTGCCAGCAGCTTAGTAAGGGGCAAAAACATTCAGTACTTC. Its protein product is CASSLVRGKNIQYF.

This chain joins TRBV2 and TRBJ1-4; 9 bases are a match to TRBD1. Trimming at V came to 4 bases and at J to 8 bases, leaving 5 bases not matched to a gene. Germline V gene lookup returns CDR1 SNHLY and CDR2 FYNNEI. The length of the CDR3 is 14 residues. The CDR3 loop is CASSVDRGNEKLFF. CDR3 DNA: TGTGCCAGCAGTGTGGACAGGGGAAACGAAAAACTGTTTTTT.

The rearrangement joins TRBV4-2 to TRBJ2-6; 7 bases agree with TRBD1. The trim removed 3 bases at V and 4 bases at J, leaving 6 bases unmatched. CDR1 and CDR2 from the germline V gene are LGHNA and YNFKEQ. The CDR3 runs 16 residues. Here the CDR3 DNA reads TGTGCCAGCAGCCACCTCGACAGGGACGGGGCCAACGTCCTGACTTTC. It translates to CASSHLDRDGANVLTF.

This clone showed up just once. V is TRBV7-9 and J is TRBJ1-2; TRBD1 aligns across 7 bases. V lost 5 bases to trimming and J lost 4 bases; unmatched junction nucleotides: 4. This CDR3 spans 13 amino acids. Germline CDR1 SEHNR, CDR2 FQNEAQ (reference sequence). The CDR3 coding sequence is TGTGCCAGCAGCCCAGGGGGTCGCTATGGCTACACCTTC. Translating gives CASSPGGRYGYTF. Looking up the rest from reference TRBV7-9 and TRBJ1-2 gives the full variable domain: DTGVSQNPRHKITKRGQNVTFRCDPISEHNRLYWYRQTLGQGPEFLTYFQNEAQLEKSRLLSDRFSAERPKGSFSTLEIQRTEQGDSAMYLCASSPGGRYGYTFGSGTRLTVV.

V is TRBV6-2 or TRBV6-3 and J is TRBJ2-7; D remains unclear. The CDR3 is made up of 12 amino acids. Trimming pared 6 bases from V and 7 bases from J, leaving 13 bases between. Germline CDR1 is MNHEY and CDR2 is SVGEGT. CDR3 region: CASSQLVREQYF. CDR3 DNA sequence: TGTGCCAGCAGCCAGCTTGTACGTGAGCAGTACTTC.

The chain couples TRBV18 to TRBJ2-5; no reliable D call. The CDR3 runs to 12 residues. CDR1 KGHSH and CDR2 LQKENI come from the germline V gene. Trimming pared 3 bases from V and 5 bases from J, leaving 7 bases between. The chain's CDR3 is CASSPGRETQYF. CDR3 sequence (DNA): TGTGCCAGCTCACCGGGCCGGGAGACCCAGTACTTC.

The chain employs TRBV6-5 and TRBJ2-7; D possibly corresponds to TRBD1 (6 bases). Germline CDR1 is MNHEY and CDR2 is SVGAGI. Trimming took 6 bases from V and 4 from J, leaving 13 bases between them. This CDR3 region has 13 residues. CDR3 coding DNA: TGTGCCAGCAGATTCCCGGACAGATACGAGCAGTACTTC. Residues: CASRFPDRYEQYF.

The rearrangement links TRBV2 to TRBJ1-6, with D perhaps matching TRBD1 (5 bases). V was pared by 7 bases and J by 2 bases, with 15 bases between. The CDR3 extends over 16 amino acids. Germline loops: CDR1 SNHLY, CDR2 FYNNEI. CDR3 DNA: TGTGCCAGCATTGGGCAGGGAGGGCCCTATAATTCACCCCTCCACTTT. This encodes CASIGQGGPYNSPLHF.

V usage is TRBV19 and J usage is TRBJ2-6, with D possibly matching TRBD2 (5 bases). The CDR3 runs 17 residues. In germline, CDR1 is LNHDA, CDR2 SQIVND (reference sequence). V was shortened by 5 bases and J by 0 bases, with 14 bases between the two germline ends. The CDR3 protein is CASSEYTGSSGANVLTF. The DNA of the CDR3 is TGTGCCAGTAGTGAATACACGGGGAGCTCTGGGGCCAACGTCCTGACTTTC.

The chain links TRBV27 to TRBJ2-7; 8 bases match TRBD1. This CDR3 comprises 17 residues. CDR1 and CDR2 (germline): MNHEY, SMNVEV (reference sequence). V lost 3 bases to trimming and J lost 2 bases; unmatched junction nucleotides: 12. The CDR3 sequence is CASSLIPGQEGPYEQYF. The CDR3 DNA is TGTGCCAGCAGTTTGATTCCGGGACAGGAAGGCCCCTACGAGCAGTACTTC.

Details on this clone: The CDR3 does not end in the conserved phenylalanine or tryptophan, so this is likely a read error. This chain uses TRBV14 with TRBJ1-6; 7 bases align to TRBD1. This CDR3 is 15 amino acids long. The junction had 7 bases not matched to a gene; V was cut back by 1 base and J by 10 bases. Germline assignment: CDR1 SGHDN and CDR2 FVKESK. The CDR3 region is CASSQVKGARSPLHL. The CDR3 DNA reads as TGTGCCAGCAGCCAAGTAAAGGGGGCTAGATCACCCCTCCACCTT.